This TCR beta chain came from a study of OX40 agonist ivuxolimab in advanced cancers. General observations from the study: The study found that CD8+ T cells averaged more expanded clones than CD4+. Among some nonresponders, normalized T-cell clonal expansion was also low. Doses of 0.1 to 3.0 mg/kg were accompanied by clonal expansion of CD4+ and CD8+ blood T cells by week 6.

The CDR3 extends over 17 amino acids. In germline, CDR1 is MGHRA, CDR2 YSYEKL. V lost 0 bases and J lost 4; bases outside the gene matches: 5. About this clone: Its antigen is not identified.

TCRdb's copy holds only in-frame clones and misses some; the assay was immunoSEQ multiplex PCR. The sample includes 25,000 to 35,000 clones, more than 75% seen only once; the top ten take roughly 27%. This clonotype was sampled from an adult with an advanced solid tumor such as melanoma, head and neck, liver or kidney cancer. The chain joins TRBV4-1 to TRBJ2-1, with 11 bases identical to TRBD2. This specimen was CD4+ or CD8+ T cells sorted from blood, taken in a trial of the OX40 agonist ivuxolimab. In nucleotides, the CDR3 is TGCGCCAGCAGCCAAGATTGGCTAGCGGGGGGTTACAATGAGCAGTTCTTC. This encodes CASSQDWLAGGYNEQFF.